The T cell receptor (beta chain) described here comes from a study of T cell changes during pregnancy in multiple sclerosis. Data came from immunoSEQ multiplex PCR; TCRdb stores just in-frame clones and leaves some out. The top ten hold approximately 1.2% of the sample, which has 35,000 to 45,000 clones, about 92% seen once. Germline V gene data show CDR1 as SGHRS and CDR2 as YFSETQ. CDR3 length equals 16 residues. V gave up 1 base and J gave up 3 bases, with 14 bases separating them. The chain joins TRBV5-1 to TRBJ2-1; the D gene could be TRBD1 or TRBD2 (5 bases each). This receptor was identified in a female donor with multiple sclerosis, enrolled in a pregnancy study. What was sequenced was peripheral blood. For the CDR3, the DNA is TGCGCCAGCAGCTTGCAAACGGGGCGCGGCTACAATGAGCAGTTCTTC. Protein: CASSLQTGRGYNEQFF.